Each of the 10 T cell receptor beta chains below was sequenced from the same sample in a study of OX40 agonist ivuxolimab in advanced cancers. TCRdb's table, derived via immunoSEQ multiplex PCR, lists solely in-frame clones and lacks some. The sample holds roughly 60,000 clones, 92% seen once. The sequences come from CD4+ or CD8+ T cells sorted from blood, collected in a trial of the OX40 agonist ivuxolimab. The receptors derive from an adult with an advanced solid tumor such as melanoma, head and neck, liver or kidney cancer.

The chain links TRBV21-1 to TRBJ1-3; TRBD1 is the table's D call and was not checked against the DNA. TRBV21-1 is noted as a pseudogene. The CDR3 totals 20 residues. The CDR3 here is CASSKTTGTGNLGSGNTIYF. For the CDR3, the DNA is TGTGCCAGCAGCAAAACTACCGGGACAGGGAACCTCGGCTCTGGAAACACCATATATTTT.

This rearrangement joins TRBV19 to TRBJ1-5, with D unresolved. The germline gives CDR1 LNHDA, CDR2 SQIVND (reference sequence). Trimming cost V 4 bases and J 9 bases, with 13 bases left between them. The CDR3 sequence is 13 residues long. This CDR3 is CASSRTDRGPQHF. CDR3 nucleotides: TGTGCCAGTAGTAGAACTGACCGGGGGCCCCAGCATTTT.

V gene TRBV7-9 combines with J gene TRBJ2-7, with TRBD2 as a possible D gene (5 bases). Deletions cut 3 bases from V and 4 bases from J, with 10 bases between. The germline CDR1 and CDR2 sequences are SEHNR and FQNEAQ (reference sequence). The CDR3 runs to 13 residues. CDR3 sequence reads: CASSLEDPYEQYF. The CDR3 nucleotides are TGTGCCAGCAGCTTGGAGGACCCATACGAGCAGTACTTC.

The rearrangement uses TRBV5-1 and TRBJ2-5, with 9 bases aligning to TRBD2. The J call may be incorrect, as the DNA end agrees better with TRBJ2-7. Germline lookup yields CDR1 SGHRS and CDR2 YFSETQ. This CDR3 spans 16 amino acids. Here the CDR3 DNA reads TGCGCCAGCAGCTTGATGGCTAGCGGGATGTCTTACGAGCAGTACTTC. Amino acids: CASSLMASGMSYEQYF.

J is TRBJ2-2 and V is TRBV4-3; D is unresolved. The CDR3 is 13 amino acids. Between the trimmed V and J ends, which lost 2 bases and 6 bases, there was a span of 7 bases. Germline CDR1 and CDR2: LGHNA and YSLEER. The CDR3, as DNA: TGCGCCAGCAGCCAACTAGGAGCCGGGGAGCTGTTTTTT. Residues: CASSQLGAGELFF.

The chain combines TRBV6-5 with TRBJ2-1; D may match TRBD1 or TRBD2 (5 bases each). V was clipped by 7 bases and J by 8 bases, with 21 bases between them. Germline lookup yields CDR1 MNHEY and CDR2 SVGAGI. This CDR3 contains 15 residues. The CDR3 is CASMIAFGGFDEQFF. Here the CDR3 DNA reads TGTGCCAGCATGATAGCGTTTGGGGGTTTTGATGAGCAGTTCTTC.

The genes are TRBV6-1 and TRBJ1-4; D uncertain. The V and J ends lost 6 bases and 14 bases respectively, with 13 bases between them. Germline V gene data show CDR1 as MNHNS and CDR2 as SASEGT. This CDR3 region has 11 residues. The CDR3 loop reads CASRAALNLFF. In DNA form, the CDR3 reads TGTGCCAGCAGAGCGGCTCTCAACCTGTTTTTT.

The genes are TRBV9 and TRBJ2-7, with a possible D match to TRBD2 (6 bases). This CDR3 is 14 amino acids long. Germline assignment: CDR1 SGDLS and CDR2 YYNGEE. V lost 4 bases, J lost 2 bases, and 13 bases lay in between. The DNA of the CDR3 is TGTGCCAGCAGCCAGGGACTTTCACCCTACGAGCAGTACTTC. Its protein is CASSQGLSPYEQYF.

The chain is built from TRBV7-8 and TRBJ2-2, with TRBD2 identical over 9 bases. CDR3 size: 16 residues. The trim removed 2 bases at V and 0 bases at J, leaving 1 base unmatched. Germline V CDR1 and CDR2: SGHVS, FQNEAQ. The CDR3 DNA reads as TGTGCCAGCAGCTTACTAGCGGGATCGAACACCGGGGAGCTGTTTTTT. Translating gives CASSLLAGSNTGELFF.

The chain is built from TRBV9 and TRBJ1-4; possible D gene TRBD1, 5 bases. The V gene's germline CDR1 is SGDLS and CDR2 YYNGEE. The CDR3 is made up of 15 amino acids. V dropped 4 bases and J dropped 5 bases, with 15 bases sitting between them. The CDR3 DNA sequence: TGTGCCAGCAGCCTATCTGGGGGTGAGAATGAAAAACTGTTTTTT. Protein: CASSLSGGENEKLFF. Full variable domain (rest looked up from reference TRBV9 and TRBJ1-4): DSGVTQTPKHLITATGQRVTLRCSPRSGDLSVYWYQQSLDQGLQFLIQYYNGEERAKGNILERFSAQQFPDLHSELNLSSLELGDSALYFCASSLSGGENEKLFFGSGTQLSVL.